The present T cell receptor beta chain was sequenced within a study of CD4 T cells in relation to SARS-CoV-2 and coronaviruses. Study-wide results and caveats: In about 65% of donors, memory CD4+ clonotypes crossrecognized SARS-CoV-2 and at least one common cold coronavirus spike.

Naive and memory CD4+ T cell DNA was deep-sequenced without culture. Some clones are missing from TCRdb's copy, which holds only in-frame ones; the method was immunoSEQ multiplex PCR. Altogether roughly 60,000 clones are present, 94% being singletons, with the ten largest covering 0.14%. The CDR3 contains 16 residues. Trimming left V 1 base short and J 1 base short, with 12 bases between. CDR1 and CDR2 from the germline V gene are LNHNV and YYDKDF (reference sequence). The unexposed donors gave CD4+ T cells in 2011-2018, prior to COVID-19. CD4 enrichment then naive enrichment separated naive from memory CD4+ cells. On this clone itself: Its antigen is undetermined.

Material for sequencing was naive CD4+ T cells from PBMCs. Subset described: naive CD4+ T cells isolated by negative enrichment. This clonotype originated in a human donor in good health. This chain joins TRBV15 and TRBJ2-3, with D possibly matching TRBD1 (6 bases). CDR3 sequence: CATSRGRTGRTDTQYF. The CDR3 DNA follows: TGTGCCACCAGCAGAGGGAGAACAGGGCGCACAGATACGCAGTATTTT.